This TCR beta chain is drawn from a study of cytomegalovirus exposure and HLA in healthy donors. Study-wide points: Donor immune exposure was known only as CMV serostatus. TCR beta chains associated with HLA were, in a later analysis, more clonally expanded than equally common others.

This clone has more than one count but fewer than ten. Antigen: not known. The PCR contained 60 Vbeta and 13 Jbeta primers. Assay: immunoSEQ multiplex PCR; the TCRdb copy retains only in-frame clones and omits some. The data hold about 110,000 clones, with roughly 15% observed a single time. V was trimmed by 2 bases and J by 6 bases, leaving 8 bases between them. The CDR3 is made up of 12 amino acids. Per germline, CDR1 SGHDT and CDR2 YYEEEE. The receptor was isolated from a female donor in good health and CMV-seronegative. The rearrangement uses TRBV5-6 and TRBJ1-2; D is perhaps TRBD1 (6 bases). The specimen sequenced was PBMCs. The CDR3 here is CASSLKGDGYTF. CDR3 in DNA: TGTGCCAGCAGCTTAAAGGGGGATGGCTACACCTTC.